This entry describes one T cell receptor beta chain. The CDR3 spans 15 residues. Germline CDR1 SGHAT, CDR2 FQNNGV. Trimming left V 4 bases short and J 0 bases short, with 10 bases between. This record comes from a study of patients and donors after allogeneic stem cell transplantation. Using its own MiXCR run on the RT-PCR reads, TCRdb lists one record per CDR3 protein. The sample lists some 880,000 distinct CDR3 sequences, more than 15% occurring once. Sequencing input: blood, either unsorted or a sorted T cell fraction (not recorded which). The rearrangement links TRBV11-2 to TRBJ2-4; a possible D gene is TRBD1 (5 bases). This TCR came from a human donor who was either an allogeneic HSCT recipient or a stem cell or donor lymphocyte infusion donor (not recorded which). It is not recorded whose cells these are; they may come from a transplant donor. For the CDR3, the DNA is TGTGCCAGCAGCTCCAGGGCTAGAGCCAAAAACATTCAGTACTTC. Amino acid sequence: CASSSRARAKNIQYF. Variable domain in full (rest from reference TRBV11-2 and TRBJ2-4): EAGVAQSPRYKIIEKRQSVAFWCNPISGHATLYWYQQILGQGPKLLIQFQNNGVVDDSQLPKDRFSAERLKGVDSTLKIQPAKLEDSAVYLCASSSRARAKNIQYFGAGTRLSVL.